Listed below are T cell receptor beta chains from one sample, sequenced in a study of T-cell reconstitution after alpha-beta-depleted transplantation in children. TCRdb re-analysed the PCR reads in MiXCR, keeping a single row per CDR3 protein. The sample consists of 800,000 to 1,000,000 distinct CDR3 sequences, around 30% of them appearing once. Sequenced material: PBMCs, mostly from graft donor cells, taken 360 days after TCRalphabeta/CD19-depleted stem cell transplant. The receptors were gathered from a boy younger than two who had a stem cell transplant for SCID, so the T cells may come from the graft donor. Both conserved end residues are part of each CDR3. Each record gives: J gene, clone size, D gene, V gene, CDR3 DNA, CDR3 protein. The D gene is left open where the match is weak. Clone size appears in some rows only: once, few, many, or a class for an expanded clone.

j_call: TRBJ2-1
clone_size: .
d_call: .
v_call: TRBV28
cdr3_nt: TGTGCCAGCAGGCAACAGACTACGTACAATGAGCAGTTCTTC
cdr3_aa: CASRQQTTYNEQFF

j_call: TRBJ2-3
clone_size: .
d_call: TRBD2
v_call: TRBV7-9
cdr3_nt: TGTGCCAGCAGCCAACGGGGGAGGGCAGATACGCAGTATTTT
cdr3_aa: CASSQRGRADTQYF

j_call: TRBJ2-7
clone_size: few
d_call: .
v_call: TRBV12-3/TRBV12-4
cdr3_nt: TGTGCCAGCAGCCGCGGGAGGGACAGGGACGAGCAGTACTTC
cdr3_aa: CASSRGRDRDEQYF

j_call: TRBJ1-1
clone_size: few
d_call: .
v_call: TRBV10-3
cdr3_nt: TGTGCCATCAGTGACGGTCGGGGGACTGAAGCTTTCTTT
cdr3_aa: CAISDGRGTEAFF

j_call: TRBJ1-1
clone_size: .
d_call: TRBD1
v_call: TRBV28
cdr3_nt: TGTGCCAGCAGTTTGGGGGGACAGGGTCATTTGCGTGCTTTCTTT
cdr3_aa: CASSLGGQGHLRAFF

j_call: TRBJ2-1
clone_size: .
d_call: TRBD2
v_call: TRBV12-3/TRBV12-4
cdr3_nt: TGTGCCAGCAGTTTCGCGCTAGCGGAGAGCTCCTACAATGAGCAGTTCTTC
cdr3_aa: CASSFALAESSYNEQFF

j_call: TRBJ2-7
clone_size: .
d_call: TRBD2
v_call: TRBV7-2
cdr3_nt: TGTGCCAGCACCCTAGCGGGGGGGTTCAACGAGCAGTACTTC
cdr3_aa: CASTLAGGFNEQYF

j_call: TRBJ2-3
clone_size: .
d_call: TRBD2
v_call: TRBV12-3/TRBV12-4
cdr3_nt: TGTGCCAGCACCCTGGGACTAGCGGGGCGCACAGATACGCAGTATTTT
cdr3_aa: CASTLGLAGRTDTQYF

j_call: TRBJ2-5
clone_size: .
d_call: TRBD1
v_call: TRBV29-1
cdr3_nt: TGCAGCGGTGCCGGGACAGCGTACCAAGAGACCCAGTACTTC
cdr3_aa: CSGAGTAYQETQYF

j_call: TRBJ2-1
clone_size: .
d_call: .
v_call: TRBV7-9
cdr3_nt: TGTGCCAGCAGCTTAGCTAGCGAAGAGCAGTTCTTC
cdr3_aa: CASSLASEEQFF

j_call: TRBJ2-5
clone_size: .
d_call: TRBD2
v_call: TRBV6-5
cdr3_nt: TGTGCCAGCAGTTACTCCCGGCCCGGGGGGGGAGAGACCCAGTACTTC
cdr3_aa: CASSYSRPGGGETQYF

j_call: TRBJ1-2
clone_size: .
d_call: TRBD1
v_call: TRBV12-3/TRBV12-4
cdr3_nt: TGTGCCAGCAGAGGGGGACAGGGGATAATGAGTGGCTACACCTTC
cdr3_aa: CASRGGQGIMSGYTF

j_call: TRBJ2-4
clone_size: few
d_call: .
v_call: TRBV2
cdr3_nt: TGTGCCAGCAGTCAACTGGGACTAGCCAAAAACATTCAGTACTTC
cdr3_aa: CASSQLGLAKNIQYF

j_call: TRBJ2-5
clone_size: .
d_call: TRBD2
v_call: TRBV20-1
cdr3_nt: TGCAGTGCTCACGGGACTAGCGGGGGGGAGACCCAGTACTTC
cdr3_aa: CSAHGTSGGETQYF

j_call: TRBJ2-2
clone_size: .
d_call: .
v_call: TRBV30
cdr3_nt: TGTGCCTGGAGTGCCAGGGAGGCCGGGGAGCTGTTTTTT
cdr3_aa: CAWSAREAGELFF

j_call: TRBJ2-7
clone_size: few
d_call: TRBD2
v_call: TRBV4-1
cdr3_nt: TGCGCCAGCAGCCGAGGACAAGGGACTAGCGGAGCGTCCTACGAGCAGTACTTC
cdr3_aa: CASSRGQGTSGASYEQYF

j_call: TRBJ2-4
clone_size: .
d_call: .
v_call: TRBV7-2
cdr3_nt: TGTGCCAGCAGCTCTCCCCCGGGGAACATTCAGTACTTC
cdr3_aa: CASSSPPGNIQYF

j_call: TRBJ2-5
clone_size: .
d_call: TRBD1
v_call: TRBV12-3/TRBV12-4
cdr3_nt: TGTGCCAGCAGTTTCGGGACAGGGGTAGAGACCCAGTACTTC
cdr3_aa: CASSFGTGVETQYF

j_call: TRBJ2-5
clone_size: many
d_call: .
v_call: TRBV28
cdr3_nt: TGTGCCAGCAGTTTATTGAGGTTGAAAGAGACCCAGTACTTC
cdr3_aa: CASSLLRLKETQYF

j_call: TRBJ2-7
clone_size: few
d_call: .
v_call: TRBV12-3/TRBV12-4
cdr3_nt: TGTGCCAGCAGTCTTGCAGAAGCCCCCGACGAGCAGTACTTC
cdr3_aa: CASSLAEAPDEQYF

j_call: TRBJ2-3
clone_size: .
d_call: .
v_call: TRBV5-1
cdr3_nt: TGCGCCAGCAGTCCCTCCATAAGCACAGATACGCAGTATTTT
cdr3_aa: CASSPSISTDTQYF

j_call: TRBJ2-7
clone_size: .
d_call: TRBD1
v_call: TRBV5-6
cdr3_nt: TGTGCCAGCAGCGGGGACAGAAGTAGCGAGCAGTACTTC
cdr3_aa: CASSGDRSSEQYF

j_call: TRBJ2-2
clone_size: once
d_call: .
v_call: TRBV7-3
cdr3_nt: TGTGCCAGCAGCTTAAGCCCTCCTCGGGACACCGGGGAGCTGTTTTTT
cdr3_aa: CASSLSPPRDTGELFF

j_call: TRBJ2-5
clone_size: .
d_call: .
v_call: TRBV3-1
cdr3_nt: TGTGCCAGCAGTTTCGGGACAAAAGAGACCCAGTACTTC
cdr3_aa: CASSFGTKETQYF

j_call: TRBJ1-4
clone_size: once
d_call: TRBD1
v_call: TRBV4-1
cdr3_nt: TGCGCCAGCAGACCCGGACAGGGGGCACCTAATGAAAAACTGTTTTTT
cdr3_aa: CASRPGQGAPNEKLFF

j_call: TRBJ2-7
clone_size: .
d_call: TRBD1
v_call: TRBV27
cdr3_nt: TGTGCCAGCAGTCATGTGGGGACAGCCATCTACGAGCAGTACTTC
cdr3_aa: CASSHVGTAIYEQYF

j_call: TRBJ2-7
clone_size: few
d_call: .
v_call: TRBV12-3/TRBV12-4
cdr3_nt: TGTGCCAGCACCTCCCGGGGGGAGCAGTACTTC
cdr3_aa: CASTSRGEQYF

j_call: TRBJ2-3
clone_size: few
d_call: .
v_call: TRBV4-1
cdr3_nt: TGCGCCAGCAGCCCCCTGTGGCCGGGGGGCCTCCCAGAATATTTT
cdr3_aa: CASSPLWPGGLPEYF

j_call: TRBJ1-5
clone_size: .
d_call: TRBD1
v_call: TRBV10-3
cdr3_nt: TGTGCCATCAGTTCGGGACAGGGAGCGAGACAGCCCCAGCATTTT
cdr3_aa: CAISSGQGARQPQHF

j_call: TRBJ2-3
clone_size: once
d_call: .
v_call: TRBV5-1
cdr3_nt: TGCGCCAGCAGCTCCTTGTCCTCAGGGGCCGCAGATACGCAGTATTTT
cdr3_aa: CASSSLSSGAADTQYF

j_call: TRBJ2-1
clone_size: .
d_call: .
v_call: TRBV20-1
cdr3_nt: TGCAGTGCTAGAGACCCACCTCTGGACAATGAGCAGTTCTTC
cdr3_aa: CSARDPPLDNEQFF

j_call: TRBJ1-4
clone_size: .
d_call: .
v_call: TRBV12-3/TRBV12-4
cdr3_nt: TGTGCCAGCAGTGGTTCGGGGACCCCCGGAGGGCATGAAAAACTGTTTTTT
cdr3_aa: CASSGSGTPGGHEKLFF

j_call: TRBJ2-3
clone_size: few
d_call: TRBD2
v_call: TRBV28
cdr3_nt: TGTGCCAGCAGCCCCGGACTGACAGCGGGGGGCTACACAGATACGCAGTATTTT
cdr3_aa: CASSPGLTAGGYTDTQYF

j_call: TRBJ2-2
clone_size: few
d_call: .
v_call: TRBV15
cdr3_nt: TGTGCCACCAGCAGAGGGTCACCGGGGAACACCGGGGAGCTGTTTTTT
cdr3_aa: CATSRGSPGNTGELFF

j_call: TRBJ2-5
clone_size: .
d_call: .
v_call: TRBV2
cdr3_nt: TGTGCCAGCAAACCTCGAACAGCCGAGGAGACCCAGTACTTC
cdr3_aa: CASKPRTAEETQYF

j_call: TRBJ1-6
clone_size: few
d_call: TRBD1
v_call: TRBV2
cdr3_nt: TGTGCCAGCAGTGAAGGGGACAGGGCCCTCCACTTT
cdr3_aa: CASSEGDRALHF

j_call: TRBJ2-3
clone_size: .
d_call: TRBD1
v_call: TRBV11-2
cdr3_nt: TGTGCCAGCAGGCCGGGACAGGGCTACAGCACAGATACGCAGTATTTT
cdr3_aa: CASRPGQGYSTDTQYF

j_call: TRBJ2-7
clone_size: .
d_call: .
v_call: TRBV4-3
cdr3_nt: TGCGCCAGCAGCCAAGACTTACAGGGAAGCGGGGCCTACGAGCAGTACTTC
cdr3_aa: CASSQDLQGSGAYEQYF

j_call: TRBJ2-3
clone_size: .
d_call: .
v_call: TRBV15
cdr3_nt: TGTGCCACCAGCAGAGGCGGCAGGGAAAGCACAGATACGCAGTATTTT
cdr3_aa: CATSRGGRESTDTQYF

j_call: TRBJ1-5
clone_size: .
d_call: .
v_call: TRBV28
cdr3_nt: TGTGCCAGCAGTTTTGGGGGGCTGTCGGATCAGCCCCAGCATTTT
cdr3_aa: CASSFGGLSDQPQHF

j_call: TRBJ2-1
clone_size: .
d_call: .
v_call: TRBV13
cdr3_nt: TGTGCCAGCCTCGAAGGCGATGAGCAGTTCTTC
cdr3_aa: CASLEGDEQFF

j_call: TRBJ1-2
clone_size: few
d_call: .
v_call: TRBV7-8
cdr3_nt: TGTGCCAGCAGCTTAGCGGGGCATAAGAGCTATGGCTACACCTTC
cdr3_aa: CASSLAGHKSYGYTF

j_call: TRBJ2-3
clone_size: few
d_call: TRBD2
v_call: TRBV20-1
cdr3_nt: TGCAGTGCCAAGACTAGCGGGGGGTTGACAGATACGCAGTATTTT
cdr3_aa: CSAKTSGGLTDTQYF

j_call: TRBJ1-1
clone_size: .
d_call: .
v_call: TRBV12-3/TRBV12-4
cdr3_nt: TGTGCCAGCACTCAAGGACGGGTGAACACTGAAGCTTTCTTT
cdr3_aa: CASTQGRVNTEAFF

j_call: TRBJ1-1
clone_size: .
d_call: .
v_call: TRBV9
cdr3_nt: TGTGCCAGCGGCCCCCGGGGACGGAACACTGAAGCTTTCTTT
cdr3_aa: CASGPRGRNTEAFF

j_call: TRBJ2-3
clone_size: .
d_call: .
v_call: TRBV7-9
cdr3_nt: TGTGCCAGCAGCCTGGCGGCTACCTCTAGCACAGATACGCAGTATTTT
cdr3_aa: CASSLAATSSTDTQYF

j_call: TRBJ2-7
clone_size: .
d_call: TRBD1
v_call: TRBV11-1
cdr3_nt: TGTGCCAGCAGCTTAGCCCCGGACAGGTTGTTAGCCTACGAGCAGTACTTC
cdr3_aa: CASSLAPDRLLAYEQYF

j_call: TRBJ2-5
clone_size: .
d_call: TRBD1
v_call: TRBV29-1
cdr3_nt: TGCAGCGTTGAACTCGGTCGATTTCGGGACAGTCAAGAGACCCAGTACTTC
cdr3_aa: CSVELGRFRDSQETQYF

j_call: TRBJ2-1
clone_size: few
d_call: TRBD2
v_call: TRBV5-1
cdr3_nt: TGCGCCAGCAGCTTGAGAGGAGCCTGGCTAGCGGGGGATGAGCAGTTCTTC
cdr3_aa: CASSLRGAWLAGDEQFF

j_call: TRBJ2-3
clone_size: few
d_call: .
v_call: TRBV25-1
cdr3_nt: TGTGCCAGCAGTGAATTCGCAGATACGCAGTATTTT
cdr3_aa: CASSEFADTQYF

j_call: TRBJ1-1
clone_size: .
d_call: .
v_call: TRBV20-1
cdr3_nt: TGCAGTGCTAGTAAAGGGGGGATGAACACTGAAGCTTTCTTT
cdr3_aa: CSASKGGMNTEAFF

j_call: TRBJ1-2
clone_size: .
d_call: .
v_call: TRBV2
cdr3_nt: TGTGCCAGCAGTGAAGCGCCTAGGGGCGGGGATGGCTACACCTTC
cdr3_aa: CASSEAPRGGDGYTF

j_call: TRBJ2-1
clone_size: many
d_call: .
v_call: TRBV10-2
cdr3_nt: TGCGCCAGCACTGGCAGGCTGTACAATGAGCAGTTCTTC
cdr3_aa: CASTGRLYNEQFF

j_call: TRBJ1-5
clone_size: .
d_call: TRBD1
v_call: TRBV28
cdr3_nt: TGTGCCAGCACTGCCGGGGGGACAGGGTATCAGCCCCAGCATTTT
cdr3_aa: CASTAGGTGYQPQHF

j_call: TRBJ2-5
clone_size: once
d_call: .
v_call: TRBV7-9
cdr3_nt: TGTGCCAGCAGCTTAGTCCTCAGTGTCCCAGAGACCCAGTACTTC
cdr3_aa: CASSLVLSVPETQYF

j_call: TRBJ2-1
clone_size: .
d_call: .
v_call: TRBV11-2
cdr3_nt: TGTGCCAGCAGCCCCTCCGTTAAGCAGTTCTTC
cdr3_aa: CASSPSVKQFF

j_call: TRBJ1-1
clone_size: .
d_call: .
v_call: TRBV5-1
cdr3_nt: TGCGCCAGCAGCTCTGGACCCCACGGGGGGGACACTGAAGCTTTCTTT
cdr3_aa: CASSSGPHGGDTEAFF

j_call: TRBJ1-1
clone_size: few
d_call: .
v_call: TRBV20-1
cdr3_nt: TGCAGTGGGGGGCGCAGGGTGAACACTGAAGCTTTCTTT
cdr3_aa: CSGGRRVNTEAFF